Each of the 16 T cell receptor beta chains below was sequenced from the same sample in a study of OX40 agonist ivuxolimab in advanced cancers. Receptor libraries were prepared by the immunoSEQ multiplex PCR assay. TCRdb mirrors the immuneACCESS table, restricted to in-frame sequences. Some clones are absent from its copies; in checked studies, under half trace to an unresolved V gene, and the reason for the others is unknown. The sample table contains 65,000 to 80,000 clones; only one count was recorded for 93% of them. Jointly, the top ten make up under 8% of the sample. The specimen comprised CD4+ or CD8+ T cells sorted from blood, sampled in a trial of the OX40 agonist ivuxolimab. The receptors here all came from an adult with an advanced solid tumor such as melanoma, head and neck, liver or kidney cancer.

The chain carries TRBV5-4 and TRBJ2-7; perhaps TRBD2 as D (6 bases). Germline V gene lookup returns CDR1 SGHNT and CDR2 YYREEE (reference sequence). This CDR3 is built from 14 residues. The V end was cut by 4 bases, the J end by 3 bases, with 14 bases between. The CDR3 sequence is CASSPGDYSYEQYF. CDR3 sequence (DNA): TGTGCCAGCAGCCCGGGAGACTACAGCTACGAGCAGTACTTC.

This chain joins TRBV6-1 and TRBJ1-5; D uncertain. CDR1 and CDR2 (germline): MNHNS, SASEGT. This CDR3 region has 14 residues. The V end was cut by 7 bases, the J end by 1 base, with 11 bases between. The DNA of the CDR3 is TGTGCCAGCACGAGGGCTACAAGCAATCAGCCCCAGCATTTT. Its translation is CASTRATSNQPQHF.

The chain is built from TRBV19 and TRBJ2-1; D is uncertain. The length of the CDR3 is 12 residues. In germline, CDR1 is LNHDA, CDR2 SQIVND (reference sequence). V dropped 1 base and J dropped 10 bases, with 8 bases sitting between them. The CDR3 protein is CASSIVGDEQFF. CDR3 in DNA: TGTGCCAGTAGTATAGTTGGCGACGAGCAGTTCTTC.

This sequence joins TRBV19 and TRBJ2-7; D may be TRBD1 (6 bases). V was cut by 5 bases and J by 2 bases, with 16 bases left in between. This CDR3 has 15 amino acids. Germline V CDR1 and CDR2: LNHDA, SQIVND (reference sequence). CDR3 in amino acids: CASSARDTFTYEQYF. The CDR3 DNA follows: TGTGCCAGTAGTGCTAGGGACACCTTCACCTACGAGCAGTACTTC.

The chain couples TRBV4-1 to TRBJ1-2; 8 bases agree with TRBD1. The CDR3 consists of 19 residues. Germline assignment: CDR1 MGHRA and CDR2 YSYEKL. Trimming took 0 bases from V and 8 from J; bases not matched to a gene: 20. The DNA of the CDR3 is TGCGCCAGCAGCCAAGAGGCCCGCGGATACAGGGGGGCCCCTAAGGGCTACACCTTC. The encoded protein is CASSQEARGYRGAPKGYTF.

This clone was seen more than once but under ten times. This chain links TRBV7-9 with TRBJ1-2; D is unclear. There are 11 residues in the CDR3. Trimming stripped 4 bases from V and 7 bases from J, with 7 bases between. Germline lookup yields CDR1 SEHNR and CDR2 FQNEAQ (reference sequence). The chain's CDR3 is CASSSEGGYTF. The CDR3 DNA sequence: TGTGCCAGCAGCTCGGAGGGTGGCTACACCTTC.

The chain is built from TRBV5-1 and TRBJ2-7; 8 bases map to TRBD2. Germline values: CDR1 SGHRS, CDR2 YFSETQ. This CDR3 has 16 amino acids. J gave up 4 bases and V 4 bases, and 13 bases lay outside the gene matches. The CDR3 DNA sequence: TGCGCCAGCAGCCCGGGGACTAGTCTTCTGAGATACGAGCAGTACTTC. Protein: CASSPGTSLLRYEQYF.

The chain uses TRBV4-1 and TRBJ2-1, with D unresolved. Trimming took off 5 bases at V and 3 bases at J, with 11 bases between the two ends. Germline-derived CDR1 and CDR2 are MGHRA and YSYEKL. The CDR3 has 14 residues. The CDR3 here is CASSYGPDYNEQFF. CDR3 coding DNA: TGCGCCAGCAGCTATGGTCCTGACTACAATGAGCAGTTCTTC.

V is TRBV5-6 and J is TRBJ2-2; D is undetermined. Trimming took off 7 bases at V and 1 base at J, with 8 bases between the two ends. The CDR3 runs 13 residues. Germline assignment: CDR1 SGHDT and CDR2 YYEEEE. CDR3 DNA sequence: TGTGCCAGCTTATTCGGGAACACCGGGGAGCTGTTTTTT. Translation gives CASLFGNTGELFF.

This rearrangement joins TRBV7-3 to TRBJ2-5; the D gene is possibly TRBD1 (6 bases). In germline, CDR1 is SGHTA, CDR2 FQGTGA. The ends were cut back, 4 bases at V and 2 bases at J, with 8 bases in the middle. The CDR3 contains 13 residues. The CDR3: CASSYGQQETQYF. The CDR3 nucleotides are TGTGCCAGCAGCTACGGACAGCAAGAGACCCAGTACTTC.

The chain links TRBV7-3 to TRBJ2-1, with D perhaps matching TRBD1 (5 bases). The germline V gene encodes CDR1 SGHTA and CDR2 FQGTGA. V lost 3 bases and J 2 bases, leaving 8 bases between the germline ends. This CDR3 is 14 amino acids long. CDR3 residues: CASSLVGAYNEQFF. In nucleotides, the CDR3 is TGTGCCAGCAGCTTGGTAGGGGCCTACAATGAGCAGTTCTTC. Looking up the rest from reference TRBV7-3 and TRBJ2-1 gives the full variable domain: GAGVSQTPSNKVTEKGKYVELRCDPISGHTALYWYRQSLGQGPEFLIYFQGTGAADDSGLPNDRFFAVRPEGSVSTLKIQRTERGDSAVYLCASSLVGAYNEQFFGPGTRLTVL.

This chain links TRBV19 with TRBJ2-1; D tentatively fits TRBD1 or TRBD2 (6 bases each). The germline gives CDR1 LNHDA, CDR2 SQIVND (reference sequence). The CDR3 is 17 amino acids. V was shortened by 7 bases and J by 0 bases, with 19 bases between the two germline ends. The DNA of the CDR3 is TGTGCCAGTACCCCTTCCCCTGGGGGGCTCTCCTACAATGAGCAGTTCTTC. Translated: CASTPSPGGLSYNEQFF.

This clone was detected once. This chain connects TRBV5-1 to TRBJ2-7, with a possible D match to TRBD2 (6 bases). CDR3 size: 14 residues. Per germline, CDR1 SGHRS and CDR2 YFSETQ. Trimming cost V 4 bases and J 0 bases, with 11 bases left between them. CDR3 sequence: CASSNGLLSYEQYF. DNA for the CDR3: TGCGCCAGCAGCAACGGACTACTCTCCTACGAGCAGTACTTC. Combining the CDR3 with reference TRBV5-1 and TRBJ2-7 gives the whole variable domain KAGVTQTPRYLIKTRGQQVTLSCSPISGHRSVSWYQQTPGQGLQFLFEYFSETQRNKGNFPGRFSGRQFSNSRSEMNVSTLELGDSALYLCASSNGLLSYEQYFGPGTRLTVT.

A single count supports this clone. The V call is TRBV9, the J call TRBJ1-2, with TRBD1 matching over 7 bases. J was trimmed by 3 bases and V by 3 bases; bases with no gene match: 5. The CDR3 is made up of 14 amino acids. The germline V gene has CDR1 SGDLS and CDR2 YYNGEE. CDR3 amino acids: CASSGGDSYYGYTF. CDR3 DNA sequence: TGTGCCAGCAGCGGCGGGGACAGTTACTATGGCTACACCTTC.

This chain joins TRBV5-1 and TRBJ2-7, with no clear D. The germline gives CDR1 SGHRS, CDR2 YFSETQ. The CDR3 has 14 residues. Between the trimmed V and J ends, which lost 0 bases and 0 bases, there was a span of 7 bases. The CDR3 DNA sequence: TGCGCCAGCAGCTTGGAGGGTACCTCCTACGAGCAGTACTTC. Its protein is CASSLEGTSYEQYF.

The gene calls are TRBV2 and TRBJ2-1; perhaps TRBD2 as D (5 bases). In germline, CDR1 is SNHLY, CDR2 FYNNEI. The CDR3 is made up of 16 amino acids. The V gene lost 4 bases and the J gene lost 5 bases, with 18 bases spanning the gap. This chain's CDR3 is CASSAPSSPYNNEQFF. CDR3 in DNA: TGTGCCAGCAGTGCCCCTAGCTCCCCTTACAACAATGAGCAGTTCTTC.